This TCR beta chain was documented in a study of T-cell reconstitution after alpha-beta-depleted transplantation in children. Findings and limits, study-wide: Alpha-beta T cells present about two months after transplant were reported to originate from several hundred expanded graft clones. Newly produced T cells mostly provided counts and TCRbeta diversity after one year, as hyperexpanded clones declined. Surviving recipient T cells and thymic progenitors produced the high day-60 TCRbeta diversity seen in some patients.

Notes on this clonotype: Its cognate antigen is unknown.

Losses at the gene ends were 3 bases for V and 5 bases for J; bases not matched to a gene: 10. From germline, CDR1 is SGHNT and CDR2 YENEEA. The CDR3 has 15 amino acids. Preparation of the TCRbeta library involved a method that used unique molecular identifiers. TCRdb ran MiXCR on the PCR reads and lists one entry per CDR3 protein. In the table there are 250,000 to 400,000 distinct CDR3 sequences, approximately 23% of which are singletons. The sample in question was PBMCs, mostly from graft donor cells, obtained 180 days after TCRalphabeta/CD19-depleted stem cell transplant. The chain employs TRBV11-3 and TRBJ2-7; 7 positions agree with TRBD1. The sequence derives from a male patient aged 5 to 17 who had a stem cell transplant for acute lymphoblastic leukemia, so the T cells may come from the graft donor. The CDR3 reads CASSFDGQVQDEQYF. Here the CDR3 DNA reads TGTGCCAGCAGCTTCGACGGACAGGTGCAGGACGAGCAGTACTTC.